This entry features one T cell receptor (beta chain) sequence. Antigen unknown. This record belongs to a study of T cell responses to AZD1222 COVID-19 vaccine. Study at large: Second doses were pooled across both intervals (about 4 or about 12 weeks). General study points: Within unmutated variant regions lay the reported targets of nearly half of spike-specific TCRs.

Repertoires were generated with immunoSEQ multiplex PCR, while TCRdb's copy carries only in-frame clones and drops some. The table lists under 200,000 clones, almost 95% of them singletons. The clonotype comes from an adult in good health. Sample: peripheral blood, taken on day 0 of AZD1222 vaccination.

CDR3 bases: TGTGCCAGCAGCTACCGCACTGAAGCTTTCTTT. This encodes CASSYRTEAFF. V is TRBV28 and J is TRBJ1-1; D remains unclear. The germline CDR1 and CDR2 sequences are MDHEN and SYDVKM. V dropped 6 bases and J dropped 4 bases, with 6 bases sitting between them. The CDR3 has 11 amino acids. Variable domain in full (rest from reference TRBV28 and TRBJ1-1): DVKVTQSSRYLVKRTGEKVFLECVQDMDHENMFWYRQDPGLGLRLIYFSYDVKMKEKGDIPEGYSVSREKKERFSLILESASTNQTSMYLCASSYRTEAFFGQGTRLTVV.